This paragraph reports one TCR beta chain. Its target is unknown. The data stem from a study of vaccination effects on CD4 cells after COVID-19. With the ViraFEST assay, the study expanded antigen-specific CD4+ T cells using viral peptide pools, then sequenced them. CD4+ T cell isolation took place after more than eight days of culture. The healthy vaccine recipients, who had no prior SARS-CoV-2 infection, showed negative nucleocapsid antibodies. Every well housed 1.5 million to 2 million PBMC, which grew in culture alongside roughly 10 IU/ml IL-2 and roughly 10 ug/ml peptides. On days 3 and 7, fresh IL-2 medium replaced half the medium. Findings and caveats of the study: Clones arising from infection and from vaccination showed marked clonal contraction late after vaccination. In the study, convalescent patients were few, and early post-infection timepoints were absent.

The V and J ends lost 5 bases and 3 bases respectively, with 7 bases between them. The V gene's germline CDR1 is SGHTA and CDR2 FQGTGA. CDR3 length: 13 residues. The repertoire was sequenced with immunoSEQ multiplex PCR; TCRdb's copy has only in-frame clones and lacks some. The sample yields 55,000 to 80,000 clones, 80% seen once. The starting material was CD4+ T cells from PBMCs cultured with SARS-CoV-2 spike peptides, obtained before COVID-19 vaccination. This sequence joins TRBV7-3 and TRBJ2-2; possibly TRBD2 for D (6 bases). This receptor was identified in a human donor who received a COVID-19 vaccine. The CDR3 nucleotides read TGTGCCAGCAGCCGGGGGTACACCGGGGAGCTGTTTTTT. Translated: CASSRGYTGELFF.